The 10 T cell receptor beta chains in this list originate from one sample, sequenced in a study of shared clonotypes between healthy human individuals (dated by TCRdb to 2020 to 2021). The library was made by the immunoSEQ multiplex PCR assay. In its TCRdb copy, this immuneACCESS table keeps in-frame sequences only and misses some clones. Where compared with another copy, unresolved V genes explain less than half of these, and the others have no known cause. The sample profile shows approximately 740,000 clones; roughly 70% of them were found once. Approximately 1.6% of the sample is taken by the ten largest. Sequencing was carried out using memory CD4+ T cells sorted from blood. The cell subset or site label, read with the paper, signifies: CD45RA-negative fraction. These receptors were taken from a woman in her 30s in good health.

The chain carries TRBV7-9 and TRBJ2-3, with a tentative D call TRBD2 (5 bases). This CDR3 is built from 15 residues. CDR1 SEHNR and CDR2 FQNEAQ come from the germline V gene (reference sequence). V lost 2 bases, J lost 4 bases, and 13 bases lay in between. The chain's CDR3 is CASSLWGEGPDTQYF. The DNA for the CDR3 is TGTGCCAGCAGCTTATGGGGTGAGGGCCCAGATACGCAGTATTTT. Together with reference TRBV7-9 and TRBJ2-3, the CDR3 gives the full variable domain: DTGVSQNPRHKITKRGQNVTFRCDPISEHNRLYWYRQTLGQGPEFLTYFQNEAQLEKSRLLSDRFSAERPKGSFSTLEIQRTEQGDSAMYLCASSLWGEGPDTQYFGPGTRLTVL.

V and J are TRBV10-3 and TRBJ2-5; 7 nucleotides agree with TRBD1. The germline V gene has CDR1 ENHRY and CDR2 SYGVKD. The CDR3 totals 14 residues. V was pared by 3 bases and J by 4 bases, with 5 bases of the junction left unmatched. The CDR3 DNA reads as TGTGCCATCAGTGATATCCCAGGGGGAGAGACCCAGTACTTC. It is translated as CAISDIPGGETQYF.

The J gene is TRBJ2-2, the V gene TRBV28; TRBD2 agrees at 11 bases. J lost 0 bases, V lost 6 bases, and 21 bases had no gene match. Germline loops: CDR1 MDHEN, CDR2 SYDVKM. The length of the CDR3 is 22 residues. The CDR3 DNA is TGTGCCAGCAGAAAATTCCCGCGTAGCGGGAGGGCCGGTGGGTCGAACACCGGGGAGCTGTTTTTT. It yields the protein CASRKFPRSGRAGGSNTGELFF.

The J gene is TRBJ2-6, the V gene TRBV5-1; 7 bases match TRBD1. The CDR3 has 15 residues. V lost 5 bases to trimming and J lost 0 bases; unmatched junction nucleotides: 2. Germline CDR1 and CDR2: SGHRS and YFSETQ. CDR3 in DNA: TGCGCCAGCAGGACAGGGAGCTCTGGGGCCAACGTCCTGACTTTC. Amino acids: CASRTGSSGANVLTF.

The chain carries TRBV5-1 and TRBJ2-1; D unresolved. In germline, CDR1 is SGHRS, CDR2 YFSETQ. This CDR3 contains 15 residues. Trimming took off 1 base at V and 0 bases at J, with 8 bases between the two ends. The CDR3 DNA follows: TGCGCCAGCAGCTTGTCCCCCGACTCCTACAATGAGCAGTTCTTC. The encoded protein is CASSLSPDSYNEQFF.

This clone occurred many times. The same CDR3 is also encoded by other DNA sequences in this sample. The gene calls are TRBV7-2 and TRBJ2-7, with 7 bases lining up with TRBD1. Germline loops: CDR1 SGHTA, CDR2 FQGNSA. The junction had 8 bases not matched to a gene; V was cut back by 4 bases and J by 2 bases. The length of the CDR3 is 15 residues. The DNA of the CDR3 is TGTGCCAGCAGCTACGCCAGGGACAGACCCTACGAGCAGTACTTC. Translating gives CASSYARDRPYEQYF.

J is TRBJ2-2 and V is TRBV5-7, with D perhaps TRBD1 (5 bases). TRBV5-7 is noted as an ORF with a role that remains uncertain. The V end was cut by 0 bases, the J end by 1 base, with 10 bases between. This CDR3 is built from 16 residues. CDR3 nucleotide sequence: TGTGCCAGCAGCTTGGTTTGCACAGGGAACACCGGGGAGCTGTTTTTT. This codes for CASSLVCTGNTGELFF.

The chain employs TRBV5-4 and TRBJ2-6; TRBD1 agrees at 10 bases. The CDR3 covers 17 residues. Looked up from germline, CDR1 is SGHNT and CDR2 is YYREEE (reference sequence). With 7 bases clipped from V and 4 bases from J, the junction kept 11 bases outside the gene matches. For the CDR3, the DNA is TGTGCCAGCCCCACGACAGGGGGCGCCTCCGGGGCCAACGTCCTGACTTTC. Translating it yields CASPTTGGASGANVLTF. The full variable domain, in which reference TRBV5-4 and TRBJ2-6 provide the parts outside the CDR3, is ETGVTQSPTHLIKTRGQQVTLRCSSQSGHNTVSWYQQALGQGPQFIFQYYREEENGRGNFPPRFSGLQFPNYSSELNVNALELDDSALYLCASPTTGGASGANVLTFGAGSRLTVL.

J is TRBJ1-2 and V is TRBV19; unclear D gene. Germline CDR1 reads LNHDA; CDR2 reads SQIVND (reference sequence). The CDR3 runs 14 residues. Trimming took off 5 bases at V and 0 bases at J, with 10 bases between the two ends. This CDR3 reads CASSVDGSNYGYTF. CDR3 nucleotide sequence: TGTGCCAGTAGTGTGGACGGGTCTAACTATGGCTACACCTTC.

This clone occurred many times. The same CDR3 is also encoded by other DNA sequences in this sample. The chain recombines TRBV5-1 with TRBJ1-3; a possible D gene is TRBD1 (5 bases). V lost 2 bases and J 2 bases, leaving 8 bases between the germline ends. Germline loops: CDR1 SGHRS, CDR2 YFSETQ. This CDR3 region has 14 residues. This chain's CDR3 is CASSFGTAGNTIYF. CDR3 nucleotides: TGCGCCAGCAGCTTTGGGACGGCTGGAAACACCATATATTTT.